The 32 T cell receptor beta chains below come from one sample, sequenced in a study of blood T cell repertoires in COVID-19. Here immunoSEQ multiplex PCR was the method, and the copy in TCRdb shows in-frame clones only, minus some. The sample records around 280,000 clones, roughly 89% being singletons. The sequencing input was PBMCs or T cells enriched from blood (not recorded which). The receptor set was obtained from a woman aged 40 to 50 who had recovered from COVID-19.

J is TRBJ2-7 and V is TRBV7-8; a weak D match, TRBD2 (6 bases). This CDR3 contains 15 residues. Germline CDR1 SGHVS, CDR2 FQNEAQ. V gave up 1 base and J gave up 4 bases, with 14 bases separating them. This CDR3 reads CASSLVADKSYEQYF. The CDR3 coding sequence is TGTGCCAGCAGCTTAGTAGCGGACAAATCGTACGAGCAGTACTTC. Based on the CDR3 plus reference TRBV7-8 and TRBJ2-7, the full variable domain is GAGVSQSPRYKVAKRGQDVALRCDPISGHVSLFWYQQALGQGPEFLTYFQNEAQLDKSGLPSDRFFAERPEGSVSTLKIQRTQQEDSAVYLCASSLVADKSYEQYFGPGTRLTVT.

Comment on this clone: The sample has other DNA sequences that encode this CDR3 too. This chain links TRBV7-9 with TRBJ1-5; a weak D match, TRBD1 (6 bases). Germline CDR1 is SEHNR and CDR2 is FQNEAQ (reference sequence). The CDR3 has 13 amino acids. The V gene lost 2 bases and the J gene lost 4 bases, with 6 bases spanning the gap. CDR3 coding DNA: TGTGCCAGCAGCTTACAGGGGAATCAGCCCCAGCATTTT. Its translation is CASSLQGNQPQHF. Based on the CDR3 plus reference TRBV7-9 and TRBJ1-5, the full variable domain is DTGVSQNPRHKITKRGQNVTFRCDPISEHNRLYWYRQTLGQGPEFLTYFQNEAQLEKSRLLSDRFSAERPKGSFSTLEIQRTEQGDSAMYLCASSLQGNQPQHFGDGTRLSIL.

The chain recombines TRBV7-3 with TRBJ2-3; TRBD2 agrees at 8 bases. The germline CDR1 and CDR2 sequences are SGHTA and FQGTGA. Trimming removed 3 bases from V and 6 bases from J; junction bases left unmatched: 5. The CDR3 covers 14 residues. CDR3 coding DNA: TGTGCCAGCAGCTTGGGAAGCGGGAGCGATACGCAGTATTTT. Translation gives CASSLGSGSDTQYF. Full variable domain (remainder filled in from reference TRBV7-3 and TRBJ2-3): GAGVSQTPSNKVTEKGKYVELRCDPISGHTALYWYRQSLGQGPEFLIYFQGTGAADDSGLPNDRFFAVRPEGSVSTLKIQRTERGDSAVYLCASSLGSGSDTQYFGPGTRLTVL.

The chain uses TRBV5-4 and TRBJ2-7; 7 bases align to TRBD1. CDR1 SGHNT and CDR2 YYREEE come from the germline V gene (reference sequence). V lost 2 bases, J lost 7 bases, and 6 bases stayed unmatched. The CDR3 is 13 amino acids. The CDR3 is CASSLDRAREQYF. The DNA of the CDR3 is TGTGCCAGCAGCTTAGACAGGGCGAGGGAGCAGTACTTC.

The genes are TRBV19 and TRBJ2-2; 8 positions match TRBD1. With V trimmed by 1 base and J by 1 base, 2 bases remained unmatched. CDR1 LNHDA and CDR2 SQIVND come from the germline V gene (reference sequence). The CDR3 spans 16 residues. The CDR3 region is CASSIGGTGNTGELFF. The DNA of the CDR3 is TGTGCCAGTAGTATAGGAGGGACAGGGAACACCGGGGAGCTGTTTTTT.

The gene calls are TRBV19 and TRBJ1-2; D not certain. The V gene's germline CDR1 is LNHDA and CDR2 SQIVND (reference sequence). The germline V and J ends were trimmed by 3 bases and 4 bases, with 6 bases remaining between them. The CDR3 contains 12 residues. DNA for the CDR3: TGTGCCAGTAGTATGCAGGCCTATGGCTACACCTTC. Protein: CASSMQAYGYTF.

CDR3 nucleotides: TGTGCCAGCAGCCCGCGGACGGGGACAGTTCTAGAGCAGTTCTTC. Translation: CASSPRTGTVLEQFF. V and J are TRBV11-2 and TRBJ2-1, with 7 bases lining up with TRBD1. Germline CDR1 is SGHAT and CDR2 is FQNNGV. Losses at the gene ends were 5 bases for V and 10 bases for J; bases not matched to a gene: 14. CDR3 length equals 15 residues.

This rearrangement joins TRBV3-1 (or the pseudogene TRBV3-2) to TRBJ2-1; 15 bases map to TRBD2. V shed 5 bases, J shed 8 bases, and the junction held 10 bases outside the gene matches. CDR1 is LGHDT, CDR2 YNNKEL, per germline (reference sequence). The CDR3 loop spans 17 amino acids. In nucleotides, the CDR3 is TGTGCCAGCAGCACCAACCCCGGGACTAGCGGGAGGCATGAGCAGTTCTTC. Translation gives CASSTNPGTSGRHEQFF.

This clone is a singleton in its sample. V gene TRBV2 combines with J gene TRBJ2-2, with 10 positions matching TRBD1. The germline CDR1 and CDR2 sequences are SNHLY and FYNNEI. V trimming: 11 bases; J trimming: 6 bases; junction bases outside the gene matches: 9. The CDR3 length is 14 residues. As DNA, the CDR3 is TGTGCCGCTAGGCGGACAGGGGGGGCCGGGGAGCTGTTTTTT. Protein: CAARRTGGAGELFF.

This CDR3 reads CASSLSRRADSRAETQYF. Here the CDR3 DNA reads TGTGCCAGCAGTTTATCGAGAAGGGCGGACAGCCGGGCGGAGACCCAGTACTTC. The chain joins TRBV27 to TRBJ2-5; tentative D call: TRBD1 (6 bases). Deletions cut 0 bases from V and 5 bases from J, with 22 bases between. The CDR3 length is 18 residues. Germline loops: CDR1 MNHEY, CDR2 SMNVEV (reference sequence).

The CDR3 loop reads CASSPTGAGGAGELFF. CDR3 DNA sequence: TGCGCCAGCAGCCCTACTGGGGCAGGAGGGGCCGGGGAGCTGTTTTTT. The J gene is TRBJ2-2, the V gene TRBV4-1; weak D call: TRBD2 (6 bases). CDR3 length: 16 residues. CDR1 is MGHRA, CDR2 YSYEKL, per germline. Trimming cost V 4 bases and J 6 bases, with 18 bases left between them.

This rearrangement joins TRBV29-1 to TRBJ2-7; tentative D call: TRBD2 (6 bases). Trimming removed 4 bases at V and 4 bases at J, with 23 bases between. Germline loops: CDR1 SQVTM, CDR2 ANQGSEA. The CDR3 spans 16 residues. The CDR3 is CSVGPRRGGNRYEQYF. The CDR3 nucleotides read TGCAGCGTTGGTCCCAGGAGGGGCGGGAACCGTTACGAGCAGTACTTC.

J is TRBJ2-3 and V is TRBV4-1; tentatively, D is TRBD2 (6 bases). CDR1 and CDR2 (germline): MGHRA, YSYEKL. The CDR3 spans 15 residues. The V gene lost 5 bases and the J gene lost 2 bases, with 14 bases spanning the gap. The CDR3 DNA sequence: TGCGCCAGCAGCAGGCCGACTAGTGACACAGATACGCAGTATTTT. Encoded protein: CASSRPTSDTDTQYF.

As concerns this clone: A junction boundary mismatches the germline segment, possibly from a read error. The V call is TRBV9, the J call TRBJ1-3; tentative D call: TRBD1 (5 bases). Germline-derived CDR1 and CDR2 are SGDLS and YYNGEE. The CDR3 is 17 residues long. The CDR3 here is CASSVSLRVSGGDTIYF. The CDR3 region has the DNA TGTGCCAGCAGCGTATCCCTCAGGGTGTCCGGTGGAGACACCATATATTTT.

The rearrangement links TRBV29-1 to TRBJ2-3, with a weak D call TRBD2 (6 bases). The V and J ends lost 5 bases and 3 bases respectively, with 12 bases between them. This CDR3 has 13 amino acids. CDR1 and CDR2 (germline): SQVTM, ANQGSEA. The CDR3 loop reads CSVFREMTDTQYF. CDR3 nucleotides: TGCAGCGTTTTTCGGGAGATGACAGATACGCAGTATTTT.

The genes are TRBV7-2 and TRBJ1-5; D unresolved. The CDR3 covers 13 residues. Germline CDR1 SGHTA, CDR2 FQGNSA. Trimming removed 0 bases from V and 7 bases from J, with 7 bases in between. The CDR3 loop is CASSLALQQPQHF. The CDR3 nucleotides read TGTGCCAGCAGCTTAGCGTTGCAGCAGCCCCAGCATTTT.

The rearrangement links TRBV27 to TRBJ1-6, with D maybe TRBD1 (6 bases). Germline loops: CDR1 MNHEY, CDR2 SMNVEV (reference sequence). V shed 8 bases and J shed 3 bases, with 20 bases lying between them. This CDR3 contains 17 residues. CDR3 DNA: TGTGCCAGCGGCGTCGCAGGGGCGTCAATCTATAATTCACCCCTCCACTTT. Amino acids: CASGVAGASIYNSPLHF.

The rearrangement links TRBV7-2 to TRBJ2-1, with 10 nucleotides matching TRBD2. V dropped 1 base and J dropped 10; count of bases not matched to a gene: 16. Germline CDR1 SGHTA, CDR2 FQGNSA. The CDR3 loop spans 18 amino acids. The CDR3 loop reads CASSLGPLGSGRAPEQFF. The CDR3 nucleotides are TGTGCCAGCAGCTTAGGACCCCTAGGAAGCGGGAGGGCCCCCGAGCAGTTCTTC.

This clone was seen only once. A much more abundant neighbour one base away suggests this may be a read error. V gene TRBV3-1 (or the pseudogene TRBV3-2) combines with J gene TRBJ2-1; 8 bases fit TRBD2. Per germline, CDR1 LGHDT and CDR2 YNNKEL (reference sequence). The CDR3 extends over 15 amino acids. V lost 1 base, J lost 4 bases, and 3 bases stayed unmatched. CDR3 nucleotide sequence: TGTGCCAGCAGCCAAGGGTCTAGCGGGTACAATGAGCAGTTCTTC. It specifies CASSQGSSGYNEQFF.

The chain couples TRBV2 to TRBJ2-5; 9 bases align to TRBD1. Germline CDR1 reads SNHLY; CDR2 reads FYNNEI. The CDR3 totals 15 residues. Unmatched junction bases numbered 8, after V lost 2 bases and J lost 7 bases. CDR3 sequence: CASSERTGAGGTQYF. The CDR3 DNA reads TGTGCCAGCAGTGAAAGGACAGGGGCGGGCGGGACCCAGTACTTC.

For the CDR3, the DNA is TGTGCCAGCATTGGGGACAGGCGATACGAGCAGTACTTC. Its protein is CASIGDRRYEQYF. The gene calls are TRBV28 and TRBJ2-7, with 8 bases identical to TRBD1. Unmatched junction bases numbered 6, after V lost 7 bases and J lost 4 bases. Germline CDR1 reads MDHEN; CDR2 reads SYDVKM. CDR3 length: 13 amino acids.

The chain links TRBV9 to TRBJ2-1, with TRBD2 identical over 7 bases. Germline lookup yields CDR1 SGDLS and CDR2 YYNGEE. This CDR3 contains 14 residues. The V segment lost 3 bases and the J segment 6 bases; nucleotides outside the gene matches: 6. Written as DNA, the CDR3 is TGTGCCAGCAGCGCCGCGGGAGTAGGCAATGAGCAGTTCTTC. It encodes CASSAAGVGNEQFF.

The chain has TRBV6-5 and TRBJ1-1; D is uncertain. CDR3 length: 12 amino acids. The V gene lost 4 bases and the J gene lost 4 bases, with 7 bases spanning the gap. Germline V gives CDR1 MNHEY, CDR2 SVGAGI. The CDR3 region is CASSSRITEAFF. CDR3 bases: TGTGCCAGCAGTTCCCGTATCACTGAAGCTTTCTTT.

The chain has TRBV30 and TRBJ2-3; no firm D call. Between the trimmed V and J ends, which lost 2 bases and 4 bases, there was a span of 7 bases. Germline V CDR1 and CDR2: GTSNPN, SVGIG (reference sequence). The CDR3 covers 12 residues. In nucleotides, the CDR3 is TGTGCCTGGAGTCTCAACTCAGATACGCAGTATTTT. Encoded protein: CAWSLNSDTQYF. Full variable domain (missing parts from reference TRBV30 and TRBJ2-3): SQTIHQWPATLVQPVGSPLSLECTVEGTSNPNLYWYRQAAGRGLQLLFYSVGIGQISSEVPQNLSASRPQDRQFILSSKKLLLSDSGFYLCAWSLNSDTQYFGPGTRLTVL.

The chain has TRBV28 and TRBJ1-2; 11 bases map to TRBD1. Germline lookup yields CDR1 MDHEN and CDR2 SYDVKM. The CDR3 runs to 15 residues. V gave up 5 bases and J gave up 8 bases; unmatched junction bases: 10. The CDR3: CASSPRGTGGRGYTF. In nucleotides, the CDR3 is TGTGCCAGCAGTCCCCGAGGGACAGGGGGAAGGGGCTACACCTTC.

On this clone itself: Other DNA sequences in the same sample also yield this CDR3. The rearrangement links TRBV28 to TRBJ1-3; D is uncertain. From germline, CDR1 is MDHEN and CDR2 SYDVKM. The CDR3 loop spans 14 amino acids. The germline V and J ends were trimmed by 2 bases and 1 base, with 6 bases remaining between them. The CDR3 loop is CASSLRGSGNTIYF. The CDR3 nucleotides read TGTGCCAGCAGTTTACGGGGTTCTGGAAACACCATATATTTT.

The V call is TRBV5-1, the J call TRBJ2-5, with D possibly matching TRBD2 (6 bases). Trimming took off 1 base at V and 4 bases at J, with 11 bases between the two ends. Per germline, CDR1 SGHRS and CDR2 YFSETQ. CDR3 length: 14 residues. CDR3 in DNA: TGCGCCAGCAGCTTGTCTGGCGGGACAGAGACCCAGTACTTC. This sequence encodes CASSLSGGTETQYF.

The rearrangement joins TRBV7-9 to TRBJ1-2; D remains ambiguous. The CDR3 is made up of 15 amino acids. V was pared by 1 base and J by 4 bases, with 13 bases between. Germline V gives CDR1 SEHNR, CDR2 FQNEAQ (reference sequence). DNA for the CDR3: TGTGCCAGCAGCTTAGACCCCATGCGTGGCTATGGCTACACCTTC. Translated: CASSLDPMRGYGYTF.

CDR3 amino acids: CASSNRGANYGYTF. The DNA for the CDR3 is TGTGCCAGCAGCAACAGGGGGGCTAACTATGGCTACACCTTC. V gene TRBV3-1 (or the pseudogene TRBV3-2) combines with J gene TRBJ1-2; the match to TRBD1 covers 8 bases. There are 14 residues in the CDR3. Germline lookup yields CDR1 LGHDT and CDR2 YNNKEL (reference sequence). V trimming: 5 bases; J trimming: 0 bases; junction bases outside the gene matches: 2.

This chain connects TRBV24-1 to TRBJ2-3; 7 bases align to TRBD2. The CDR3 extends over 13 amino acids. V gave up 9 bases and J gave up 2 bases; unmatched junction bases: 4. Germline CDR1 reads KGHDR; CDR2 reads SFDVKD. The CDR3 here is CATGAGDTDTQYF. Written as DNA, the CDR3 is TGTGCCACCGGCGCGGGGGACACAGATACGCAGTATTTT.

V and J are TRBV6-5 and TRBJ2-5, with TRBD2 as a possible D gene (7 bases). CDR1 and CDR2 (germline): MNHEY, SVGAGI. The CDR3 totals 15 residues. Trimming removed 6 bases at V and 1 base at J, with 15 bases between. The CDR3, as DNA: TGTGCCAGCAGCTGGGGGGGGCTTCTCCAAGAGACCCAGTACTTC. Residues: CASSWGGLLQETQYF.

J is TRBJ1-4 and V is TRBV19, with D maybe TRBD1 (5 bases). This CDR3 is 12 amino acids long. Germline V lookup: CDR1 LNHDA, CDR2 SQIVND (reference sequence). V was clipped by 7 bases and J by 10 bases, with 13 bases between them. This CDR3 is CASTSERGKLFF. CDR3 in DNA: TGTGCCAGTACTTCAGAAAGGGGAAAACTGTTTTTT.